These 2 T cell receptor beta chains were sequenced from one sample in a study of T-cell memory formation after mild COVID-19. TCRdb reprocessed the 5' RACE reads via MiXCR and lists one record per CDR3 protein. In the table there are about 600,000 distinct CDR3 sequences, approximately 21% of which are singletons. The sample consisted of PBMCs or a T cell subset sorted from them (not recorded which). These receptors were obtained from an adult woman who had mild COVID-19 (a few samples of this study predate the infection). Cell type and time point are not known.

The rearrangement joins TRBV5-1 to TRBJ2-3; 9 bases fit TRBD1. This CDR3 has 15 residues. V was clipped by 3 bases and J by 3 bases; unmatched bases: 5. Per the germline V gene, CDR1 is SGHRS and CDR2 is YFSETQ. Here the CDR3 DNA reads TGCGCCAGCAGCTACGGGACAGGGAAAACAGATACGCAGTATTTT. Its translation is CASSYGTGKTDTQYF.

This clonotype has just a few counts. This chain connects TRBV27 to TRBJ2-3, with 12 bases that match TRBD2. V lost 3 bases and J lost 4; bases outside the gene matches: 11. This CDR3 has 18 residues. Germline CDR1 MNHEY, CDR2 SMNVEV (reference sequence). The CDR3 here is CASSLPIGLAGRSDTQYF. In DNA form, the CDR3 reads TGTGCCAGCAGTTTGCCGATCGGACTAGCGGGGAGGTCAGATACGCAGTATTTT.